This T cell receptor (beta chain) derives from a study of radiotherapy plus CTLA-4 blockade in lung cancer (dated by TCRdb to 2017 to 2018). Regarding the study in general: Objective responses were observed in 15% to 20% of enrolled patients, and disease control was achieved in 25% to 35%.

Library preparation employed the immunoSEQ multiplex PCR assay. TCRdb limited this immuneACCESS table to in-frame rearrangements with V and J called. A share of clones is missing; checked studies link under half to unresolved V genes, and the rest is unexplained. This sample comprises roughly 53,000 clones, 84% of them detected only once. The ten largest clones take up around 5.1% of the sample. Overall results and qualifications from the work: After treatment with radiotherapy and ipilimumab, TCR clones that originated in tumors expanded in peripheral blood. Early dynamic changes in blood T cell clones, together with increased serum interferon-beta after radiation, were reported as the strongest predictors of response.

The study evaluated CTLA-4 blockade (ipilimumab) given together with focal radiation therapy in patients who had chemo-refractory metastatic non-small-cell lung cancer. At the junction V is shortened by 0 bases and J by 3 bases; bases outside the gene matches: 6. CDR1 KGHSH and CDR2 LQKENI were looked up in the germline V gene. Counted from cysteine to phenylalanine, this CDR3 has 16 amino acids. Left in the record is the CDR3 DNA by itself, 48 bases read in frame from the first base. About this clone itself: Its antigen is still unknown. No base-level quality is on record; no much larger clone is a single base apart.

The sequencing used peripheral blood, collected from a patient treated with radiotherapy plus ipilimumab. The sequence derives from a human donor with non-small cell lung cancer whose response to radiotherapy plus ipilimumab could not be evaluated. The rearranged chain carries TRBV18 and TRBJ2-7; TRBD2 agrees with 9 junctional bases. In nucleotide form, the sequence is TGTGCCAGCTCACCACCGCATGGCGGGAGGGGCTACGAGCAGTACTTC. Protein translation: CASSPPHGGRGYEQYF.